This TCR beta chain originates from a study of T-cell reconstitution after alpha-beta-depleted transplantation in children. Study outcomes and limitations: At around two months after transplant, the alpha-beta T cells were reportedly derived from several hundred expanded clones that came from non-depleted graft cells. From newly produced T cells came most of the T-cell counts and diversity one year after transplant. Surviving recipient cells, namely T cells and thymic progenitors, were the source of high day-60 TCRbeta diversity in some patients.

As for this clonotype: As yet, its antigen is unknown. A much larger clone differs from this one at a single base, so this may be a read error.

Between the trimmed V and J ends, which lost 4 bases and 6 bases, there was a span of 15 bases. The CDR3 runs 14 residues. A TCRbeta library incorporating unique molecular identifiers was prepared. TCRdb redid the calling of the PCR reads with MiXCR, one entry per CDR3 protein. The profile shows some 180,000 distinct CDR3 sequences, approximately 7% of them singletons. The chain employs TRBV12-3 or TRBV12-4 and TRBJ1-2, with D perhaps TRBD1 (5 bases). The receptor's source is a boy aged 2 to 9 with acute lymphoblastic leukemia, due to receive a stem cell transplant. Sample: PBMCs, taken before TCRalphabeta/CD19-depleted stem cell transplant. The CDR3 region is CASSSRQPSHGYTF. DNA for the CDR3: TGTGCCAGCAGTTCTCGACAGCCCAGTCATGGCTACACCTTC.